This TCR beta chain comes out of a study of lymphopenia after photon versus proton radiotherapy (dated by TCRdb to between 2019 and 2020). Background on the whole study: In patients with gastrointestinal tumors who developed high-grade lymphopenia, the study compared the immunological effects of photon radiation therapy with those of proton radiation therapy. The goal of the study was to characterize the differences between the two radiation modalities in how they affect the immune system. The cohort included under 25 patients with gastrointestinal tumors who developed lymphopenia after receiving either photon or proton therapy.

Broader findings and caveats from the paper: After the lymphocyte count nadir, photon-treated repertoires showed oligoclonal expansion, especially of CD8+ Temra cells, which drove the drop in diversity. The survival association was assessed only in patients who died, and better survival with proton therapy was presented by the authors as a possibility rather than a demonstrated result. Among patients across the cohort who died, overall survival time showed an inverse correlation with a larger post-nadir drop in TCR diversity. Relative stability during treatment was observed in proton-treated patients, whereas loss of naive T cells and TCR diversity and gain of effector/memory populations were observed in photon-treated patients.

Receptor libraries were prepared by the immunoSEQ multiplex PCR assay. Deep sequencing of rearranged TCR beta loci, alongside multiparametric flow cytometry, was used to profile T cell repertoires. TCRdb took this table from immuneACCESS and kept in-frame rearrangements with V and J called. Such tables lack part of the clones; where checked against another copy, unresolved V genes explain under half of the gap, and the rest is unexplained. The sample yields roughly 25,000 clones; about 91% were counted once. The top ten clones comprise roughly 19% of the sample. On this clone itself: No antigen is known for it. No base-level quality is on record; no much larger clone is a single base apart.

This TCR came from a man aged 50 to 60 with gastric cancer. The input for sequencing was peripheral blood, taken from a patient treated with photon-based radiotherapy.

In nucleotides, the sequence is TGCGCCAGCAGCTTGGAAGGGCGGGGATTAGAGACCCAGTACTTC. The resulting protein is CASSLEGRGLETQYF. Rearrangement joined TRBV5-1 to TRBJ2-5; the best D guess is TRBD2, with 6 bases matching. Trimming at the junction amounts to 0 bases on V and 4 bases on J, and the germline ends lie 13 bases apart. The CDR3 starts with the cysteine, ends with the phenylalanine, and has 15 residues. Solely the CDR3 DNA is kept, with 45 bases framed from the first base. The germline V gene gives CDR1 as SGHRS and CDR2 as YFSETQ.